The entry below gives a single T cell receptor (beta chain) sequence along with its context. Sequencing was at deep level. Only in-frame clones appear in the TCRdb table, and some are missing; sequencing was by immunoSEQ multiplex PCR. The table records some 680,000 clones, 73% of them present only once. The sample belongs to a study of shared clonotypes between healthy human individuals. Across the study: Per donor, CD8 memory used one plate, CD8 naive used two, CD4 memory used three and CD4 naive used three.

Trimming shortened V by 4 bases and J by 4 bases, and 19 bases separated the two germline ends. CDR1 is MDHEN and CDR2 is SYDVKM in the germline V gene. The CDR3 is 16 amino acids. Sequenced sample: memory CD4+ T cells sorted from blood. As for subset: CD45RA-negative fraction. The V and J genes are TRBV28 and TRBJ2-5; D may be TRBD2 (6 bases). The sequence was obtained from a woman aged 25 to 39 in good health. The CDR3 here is CASSSWTKGALETQYF. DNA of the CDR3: TGTGCCAGCAGTTCTTGGACTAAAGGCGCCCTAGAGACCCAGTACTTC.